This section outlines one T cell receptor (beta chain) sequence together with its context. 60 Vbeta and 13 Jbeta primers were used in PCR. Some clones are missing from TCRdb's copy, which holds only in-frame ones; the method was immunoSEQ multiplex PCR. The data hold approximately 70,000 clones, with roughly 67% observed a single time. The CDR3 runs to 12 residues. Germline V gives CDR1 GTSNPN, CDR2 SVGIG (reference sequence). Trimming removed 0 bases from V and 8 bases from J, with 5 bases in between. These data come from a study of cytomegalovirus exposure and HLA in healthy donors. Sequenced: PBMCs. This sequence was found in a man aged 35 to 55 in good health and CMV-seropositive. V usage is TRBV30 and J usage is TRBJ1-6; D is unclear. CDR3 sequence (DNA): TGTGCCTGGAGTGTACTTGATTCACCCCTCCACTTT. Its protein product is CAWSVLDSPLHF.